This T cell receptor (beta chain) was observed in a study of OX40 agonist ivuxolimab in advanced cancers. Study-wide points: Among T cells, CD8+ cells averaged more expanded clones than CD4+ cells. Partial responders receiving 0.1-3.0 mg/kg showed among the lowest clonal expansion.

About this clone itself: Its antigen is not identified.

The table came from immunoSEQ multiplex PCR; TCRdb's copy has only in-frame clones and leaves some out. The data contain 40,000 to 45,000 clones, around three quarters of them singletons. The CDR3 covers 14 residues. Germline assignment: CDR1 SGHVS and CDR2 FNYEAQ. Between the trimmed V and J ends, which lost 1 base and 6 bases, there was a span of 9 bases. This clonotype originated in an adult with an advanced solid tumor such as melanoma, head and neck, liver or kidney cancer. The chain couples TRBV7-6 to TRBJ2-2, with D perhaps TRBD1 or TRBD2 (5 bases each). Material: CD4+ or CD8+ T cells sorted from blood, obtained in a trial of the OX40 agonist ivuxolimab. CDR3 protein: CASSLVRGAGELFF. CDR3 DNA sequence: TGTGCCAGCAGCTTAGTTCGGGGCGCCGGGGAGCTGTTTTTT.